This entry lists 4 T cell receptor beta chains sequenced from one sample in a study of somatic mutations in cytotoxic T cells in rheumatoid arthritis. Clones were read by immunoSEQ multiplex PCR, and TCRdb kept only the in-frame ones, dropping some. The sample holds 15,000 to 20,000 clones, 75% to 85% seen once. The specimen was CD8+ T cells sorted from blood. Every receptor here comes from an adult with rheumatoid arthritis.

The rearrangement uses TRBV7-9 and TRBJ2-2; unclear D gene. The CDR3 is made up of 15 amino acids. The ends were cut back, 4 bases at V and 1 base at J, with 10 bases in the middle. CDR1 is SEHNR and CDR2 is FQNEAQ in the germline V gene (reference sequence). CDR3 in amino acids: CASSSDWKNTGELFF. DNA for the CDR3: TGTGCCAGCAGCTCAGACTGGAAGAACACCGGGGAGCTGTTTTTT.

The V call is TRBV9, the J call TRBJ2-7, with 9 positions matching TRBD2. The CDR3 is made up of 17 amino acids. Germline V gene lookup returns CDR1 SGDLS and CDR2 YYNGEE. J gave up 0 bases and V 0 bases, and 7 bases lay outside the gene matches. The CDR3 region is CASSVGLAGPPSYEQYF. In DNA form, the CDR3 reads TGTGCCAGCAGCGTAGGTCTAGCGGGGCCCCCCTCCTACGAGCAGTACTTC.

The rearrangement uses TRBV19 and TRBJ2-5; no clear D gene. The V end was cut by 5 bases, the J end by 4 bases, with 8 bases between. The CDR3 runs to 12 residues. CDR1 and CDR2 from the germline V gene are LNHDA and SQIVND (reference sequence). In DNA form, the CDR3 reads TGTGCCAGTAGTCCAAACCTAGAGACCCAGTACTTC. Translation: CASSPNLETQYF.

The chain carries TRBV25-1 and TRBJ2-5; 9 nucleotides align to TRBD2. V shed 4 bases and J 4 bases; nucleotides not matched to a gene: 4. Looked up from germline, CDR1 is MGHDK and CDR2 is SYGVNS. There are 14 residues in the CDR3. For the CDR3, the DNA is TGTGCCAGCAGTGGCGGGGGGGCAGCAGAGACCCAGTACTTC. It codes for CASSGGGAAETQYF.